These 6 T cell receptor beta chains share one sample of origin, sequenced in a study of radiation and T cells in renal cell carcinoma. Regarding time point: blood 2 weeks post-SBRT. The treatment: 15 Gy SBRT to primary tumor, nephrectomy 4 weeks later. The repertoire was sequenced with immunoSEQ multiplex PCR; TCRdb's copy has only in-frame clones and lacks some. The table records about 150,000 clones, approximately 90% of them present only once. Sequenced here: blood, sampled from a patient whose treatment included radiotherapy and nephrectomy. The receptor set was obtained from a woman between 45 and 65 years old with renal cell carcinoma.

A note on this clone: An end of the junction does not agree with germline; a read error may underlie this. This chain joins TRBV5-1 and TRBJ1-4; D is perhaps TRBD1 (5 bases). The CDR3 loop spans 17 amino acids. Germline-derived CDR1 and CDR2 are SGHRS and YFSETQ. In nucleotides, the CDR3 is TGCGCCAGCAGCTTGGAGGGACGAACTTCAACGAATGAAAAACTGTTTTTT. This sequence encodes CASSLEGRTSTNEKLFF.

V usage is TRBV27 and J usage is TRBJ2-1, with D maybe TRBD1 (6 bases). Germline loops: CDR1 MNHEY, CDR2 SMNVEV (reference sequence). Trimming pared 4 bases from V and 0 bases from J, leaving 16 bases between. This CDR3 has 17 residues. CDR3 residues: CASSWGGGLHSYNEQFF. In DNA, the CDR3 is TGTGCCAGCAGTTGGGGTGGGGGCCTTCACTCCTACAATGAGCAGTTCTTC.

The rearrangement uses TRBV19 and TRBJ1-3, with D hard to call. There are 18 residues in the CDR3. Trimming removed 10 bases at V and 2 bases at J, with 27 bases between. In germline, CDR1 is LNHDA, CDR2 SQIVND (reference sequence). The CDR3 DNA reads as TGTGCCACCCGAAGGTCCCGGGGTTATGGGGTCGCTGGAAACACCATATATTTT. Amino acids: CATRRSRGYGVAGNTIYF.

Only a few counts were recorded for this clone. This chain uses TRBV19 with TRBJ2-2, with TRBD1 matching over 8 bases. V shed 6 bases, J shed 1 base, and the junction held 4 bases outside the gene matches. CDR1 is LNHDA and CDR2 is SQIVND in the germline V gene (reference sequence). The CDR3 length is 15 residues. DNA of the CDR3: TGTGCCAGTAGGCCGGGACAGGTGAACACCGGGGAGCTGTTTTTT. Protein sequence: CASRPGQVNTGELFF.

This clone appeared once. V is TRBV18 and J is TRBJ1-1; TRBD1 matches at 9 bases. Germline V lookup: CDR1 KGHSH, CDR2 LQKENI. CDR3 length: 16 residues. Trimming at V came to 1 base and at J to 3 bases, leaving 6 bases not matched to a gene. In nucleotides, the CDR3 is TGTGCCAGCTCACCACAAACAGGGGGCGCGGACACTGAAGCTTTCTTT. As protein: CASSPQTGGADTEAFF.

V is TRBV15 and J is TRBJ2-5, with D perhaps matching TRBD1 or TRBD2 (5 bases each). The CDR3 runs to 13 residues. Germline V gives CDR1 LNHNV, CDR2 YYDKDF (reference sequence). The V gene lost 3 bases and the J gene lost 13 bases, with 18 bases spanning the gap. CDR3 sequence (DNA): TGTGCCACCAGCAGGACTACCTGGGACCCGTTGTACTTC. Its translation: CATSRTTWDPLYF.